This T cell receptor beta chain appears in the sequencing data of a study of identical twins. The study's findings and limits: Because invariant MAIT and iNKT cells could be present, zero-insertion analyses could be partly confounded.

This clonotype was seen only a few times. What it recognizes is unknown. All donors were healthy, and all were Caucasian. After template switching added a universal primer site, the resulting cDNA carried unique molecular identifiers. TCRdb used MiXCR to reprocess the 5' RACE reads, holding one entry per CDR3 protein. The table shows 400,000 to 550,000 distinct CDR3 sequences, with approximately 24% occurring only once. The germline V gene has CDR1 MNHEY and CDR2 SVGAGI. The CDR3 has 17 residues. Trimming removed 4 bases from V and 4 bases from J; junction bases left unmatched: 7. These data were also filed under a second study, of T cells expressing NK-cell markers. That report notes: Researchers report these clonotypes also headed the CD3+CD56-NKG2C+ fraction in four donors.

The clonotype originates from a woman younger than 35 in good health. The sample was CD4+ T cells sorted from blood. This chain uses TRBV6-5 with TRBJ2-2; 12 bases fit TRBD2. The CDR3 nucleotides read TGTGCCAGCAGTTCACGCGGACTAGCGGGGACCACCGGGGAGCTGTTTTTT. This codes for CASSSRGLAGTTGELFF.